These T cell receptor beta chains were read from a single sample in a study of CD8+ T cells in alopecia areata. Using immunoSEQ multiplex PCR, the repertoire was profiled, and TCRdb retains in-frame clones only, with some absent. Altogether some 130,000 clones are present, around 60% being singletons, with the ten largest covering about 6%. Sequences were derived from CD4+ T cells sorted from blood, sampled at week 0. Source of these receptors: a human donor with alopecia areata. Both conserved end residues are part of each CDR3. The D gene is left open where the match is weak. Where a row states a size, it is once, few, many or the class of an expanded clone; other rows omit it.

clone size	CDR3 length	D gene	V gene	J gene	CDR3 DNA	CDR3 protein
.	16	TRBD1	TRBV9	TRBJ1-2	TGTGCCAGCAGCGCCCCTCGACAGGGGGCTTACTATGGCTACACCTTC	CASSAPRQGAYYGYTF
.	15	.	TRBV5-6	TRBJ1-4	TGTGCCAGCAGCTTGTTCGGGTTAGAGGATGAAAAACTGTTTTTT	CASSLFGLEDEKLFF
.	12	.	TRBV2	TRBJ2-1	TGTGCCAGCAGCCCCTCGGACCGGCAGCAGTTCTTC	CASSPSDRQQFF
.	14	TRBD1	TRBV5-1	TRBJ2-5	TGCGCCAGCAGCCAGGGACAGAACCAAGAGACCCAGTACTTC	CASSQGQNQETQYF
.	11	.	TRBV29-1	TRBJ1-4	TGCAGCGTTGGGTCAAACGAAAAACTGTTTTTT	CSVGSNEKLFF
few	15	TRBD1	TRBV27	TRBJ1-1	TGTGCCAGCAGTCCAAGACAGGGAAGGAACACTGAAGCTTTCTTT	CASSPRQGRNTEAFF
.	19	.	TRBV19	TRBJ1-5	TGTGCCAGTAAGGGGAGGGGTCAGGCCGTGCTCGGGAACAATCAGCCCCAGCATTTT	CASKGRGQAVLGNNQPQHF
.	13	.	TRBV2	TRBJ2-2	TGTGCCAGCAGTGACGACAGCCGGTCGGCGCTGTTTTTT	CASSDDSRSALFF
once	14	.	TRBV7-9	TRBJ2-5	TGTGCCAGCAGCGTTAGCCTGGGGATGAAGACCCAGTACTTC	CASSVSLGMKTQYF
few	14	TRBD2	TRBV5-4	TRBJ2-1	TGTGCCAGCAGCTTGGAGGTCGCGGGAGATGAGCAGTTCTTC	CASSLEVAGDEQFF
.	14	TRBD1	TRBV6-5	TRBJ1-2	TGTGCCAGCACTTCCGACGGGACAGGGAATGGCTACACCTTC	CASTSDGTGNGYTF
.	13	TRBD1	TRBV30	TRBJ1-2	TGTGCCTGGGGGACAGCCGCTAACTATGGCTACACCTTC	CAWGTAANYGYTF
once	15	.	TRBV7-2	TRBJ2-5	TGTGCCAGCAGCTTAGCGAGTCTTGGCAAAGAGACCCAGTACTTC	CASSLASLGKETQYF
many	13	.	TRBV19	TRBJ1-5	TGTGCCAGTACCAGGGTTGGCAATCAGCCCCAGCATTTT	CASTRVGNQPQHF
.	14	.	TRBV13	TRBJ2-7	TGTGCCAGCAGGCCCTGGGGGGCGTCCTACGAGCAGTACTTC	CASRPWGASYEQYF
.	10	.	TRBV20-1	TRBJ2-5	TGCAGTGCTAGATCGGAGACCCAGTACTTC	CSARSETQYF
.	13	TRBD1	TRBV28	TRBJ1-1	TGTGCCAGCGTAGTTACAGGGGAGACTGAAGCTTTCTTT	CASVVTGETEAFF
few	16	.	TRBV29-1	TRBJ1-1	TGCAGCGTTGAAGAAATCCGGGGATGGGTTGCCACTGAAGCTTTCTTT	CSVEEIRGWVATEAFF
.	15	TRBD2	TRBV10-3	TRBJ2-3	TGTGCCATCAGTACACTAGCGGGTGGCACAGATACGCAGTATTTT	CAISTLAGGTDTQYF
.	14	.	TRBV4-3	TRBJ2-1	TGCGCCAGCAGCCATGAACCAAGACCCTTAAAGCAGTTCTTC	CASSHEPRPLKQFF
.	12	.	TRBV2	TRBJ2-7	TGTGCCAGCAGTGCACAAGCCTACGAGCAGTACTTC	CASSAQAYEQYF
few	14	.	TRBV19	TRBJ1-5	TGTGCCAGTACGTTGAAAAAATCCTATCAGCCCCAGCATTTT	CASTLKKSYQPQHF
.	15	.	TRBV14	TRBJ2-1	TGTGCCAGCAGCCAAGATCGGCAGACCTACAATGAGCAGTTCTTC	CASSQDRQTYNEQFF
once	14	TRBD2	TRBV7-2	TRBJ2-5	TGTGCCAGCAGCCCTAGCGGGGATTCGAAGACCCAGTACTTC	CASSPSGDSKTQYF
.	17	.	TRBV5-1	TRBJ2-2	TGCGCCAGCAGCTTGGGTCAGACGGGCAGGAACACCGGGGAGCTGTTTTTT	CASSLGQTGRNTGELFF
.	13	.	TRBV29-1	TRBJ1-1	TGCAGCGTTGCCGGGACCAAACCATCTGAAGCTTTCTTT	CSVAGTKPSEAFF
.	13	TRBD1	TRBV29-1	TRBJ1-4	TGCAGCGTGGCCGGACAGGGGGGAGAAAAACTGTTTTTT	CSVAGQGGEKLFF
once	12	.	TRBV30	TRBJ2-1	TGTGCCTGGAGGTCGGTCGGGAATGAGCAGTTCTTC	CAWRSVGNEQFF
.	15	TRBD2	TRBV7-2	TRBJ2-5	TGTGCCAGCAGCTTTGACCTAGCGGGGCAAGAGACCCAGTACTTC	CASSFDLAGQETQYF
.	13	.	TRBV29-1	TRBJ1-1	TGCAGCGTGGCCGGGGCTCAGGGAACTGAAGCTTTCTTT	CSVAGAQGTEAFF
.	16	TRBD2	TRBV4-2	TRBJ2-3	TGTGCCAGCAGCCAAGGCGGGGGGCCCCCCCCAGATACGCAGTATTTT	CASSQGGGPPPDTQYF
.	16	TRBD1	TRBV7-9	TRBJ2-3	TGTGCCAGCAAGAGGACAGGGAAGGGTGGCACAGATACGCAGTATTTT	CASKRTGKGGTDTQYF
.	13	.	TRBV29-1	TRBJ1-2	TGCAGCGTTGAAGGGGGAACGAGCTATGGCTACACCTTC	CSVEGGTSYGYTF
.	11	.	TRBV11-2	TRBJ2-4	TGTGCCAGCAGCCCCCGGGACATTCAGTACTTC	CASSPRDIQYF
once	14	TRBD1	TRBV7-9	TRBJ1-5	TGTGCCAGCAGCTTGGGACAGGGAAGCCAGCCCCAGCATTTT	CASSLGQGSQPQHF
.	14	.	TRBV19	TRBJ1-5	TGTGCCAGTAGTATAACCCAGGGTCGTCAGCCCCAGCATTTT	CASSITQGRQPQHF
.	13	TRBD1	TRBV7-2	TRBJ2-4	TGTGCCAGCAGCAGGGGGCCGGTTGGGGCTCAGTACTTC	CASSRGPVGAQYF
few	17	.	TRBV14	TRBJ2-6	TGTGCCAGCAGCCAAACTTCCTTAAGGCTTGGGGCCAACGTCCTGACTTTC	CASSQTSLRLGANVLTF
few	12	.	TRBV5-1	TRBJ2-5	TGCGCCAGCAGTGCAGGGATGGAGACCCAGTACTTC	CASSAGMETQYF
once	13	TRBD1	TRBV18	TRBJ2-5	TGTGCCAGCCACACAGGGGGCGTACAGACCCAGTACTTC	CASHTGGVQTQYF